This T cell receptor (beta chain) appears in the sequencing data of a study of T cells in Graves' hyperthyroidism and ophthalmopathy. Broader study findings: The model foresaw ophthalmopathy a median roughly 6.3 months prior to onset. Stable hyperthyroidism was separated from ophthalmopathy by a model based on 13 V-J features. Most thyroid-expanded clonotypes above 0.001 were also found in blood.

This clonotype was seen ten or more times. No antigen is known for it. One junction end does not reproduce the germline sequence, and a read error may be involved. Amplification yielded TCR beta CDR3 regions, with RNA transcripts as the source. With the HTBI primer set, the TCR CDR3 went through a first round of RT-PCR. MiXCR was run by TCRdb on the multiplex PCR reads, yielding one entry per CDR3 protein. The sample lists a few hundred thousand distinct CDR3 sequences; 19% were seen once. The CDR3 runs to 14 residues. The germline V gene encodes CDR1 SGHRS and CDR2 YFSETQ. The chain recombines TRBV5-1 with TRBJ2-7; the match to TRBD1 covers 7 bases. Sequencing was done on a sample of blood. This TCR was sampled from a woman under 30 with Graves' hyperthyroidism. Here the CDR3 reads CASSLGGTAYEQYF. For the CDR3, the DNA is TGTGCCAGCAGCTTAGGTGGGACAGCCTACGAGCAGTACTTC.